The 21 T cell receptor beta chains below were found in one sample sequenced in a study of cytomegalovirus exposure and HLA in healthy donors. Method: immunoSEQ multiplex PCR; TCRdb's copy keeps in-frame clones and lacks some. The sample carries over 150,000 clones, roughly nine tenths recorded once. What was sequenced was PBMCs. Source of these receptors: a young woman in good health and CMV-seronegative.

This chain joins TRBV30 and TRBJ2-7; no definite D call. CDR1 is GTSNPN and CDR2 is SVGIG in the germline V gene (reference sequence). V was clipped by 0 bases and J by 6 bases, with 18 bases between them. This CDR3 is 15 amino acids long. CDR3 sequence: CAWSVFGLTAREQYF. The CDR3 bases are TGTGCCTGGAGTGTTTTTGGGTTGACCGCCCGCGAGCAGTACTTC.

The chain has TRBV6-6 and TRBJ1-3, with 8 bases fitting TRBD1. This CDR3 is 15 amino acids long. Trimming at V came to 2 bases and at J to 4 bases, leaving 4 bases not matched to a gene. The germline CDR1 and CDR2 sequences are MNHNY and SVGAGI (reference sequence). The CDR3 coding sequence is TGTGCCAGCAGTTACCCGACAGGGGCAGGAAACACCATATATTTT. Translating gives CASSYPTGAGNTIYF.

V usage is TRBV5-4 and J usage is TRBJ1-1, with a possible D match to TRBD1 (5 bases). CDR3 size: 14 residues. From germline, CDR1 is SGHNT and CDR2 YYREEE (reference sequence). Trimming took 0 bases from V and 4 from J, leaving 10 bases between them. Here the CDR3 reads CASSLEGRATEAFF. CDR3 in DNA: TGTGCCAGCAGCTTGGAGGGGAGAGCCACTGAAGCTTTCTTT.

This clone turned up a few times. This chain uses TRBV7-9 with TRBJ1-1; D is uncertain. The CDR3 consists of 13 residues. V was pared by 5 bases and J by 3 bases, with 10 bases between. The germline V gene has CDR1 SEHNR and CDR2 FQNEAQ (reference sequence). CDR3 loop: CASSPKRYTEAFF. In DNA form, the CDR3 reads TGTGCCAGCAGCCCGAAGAGGTACACTGAAGCTTTCTTT. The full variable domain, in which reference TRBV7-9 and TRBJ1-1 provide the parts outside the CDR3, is DTGVSQNPRHKITKRGQNVTFRCDPISEHNRLYWYRQTLGQGPEFLTYFQNEAQLEKSRLLSDRFSAERPKGSFSTLEIQRTEQGDSAMYLCASSPKRYTEAFFGQGTRLTVV.

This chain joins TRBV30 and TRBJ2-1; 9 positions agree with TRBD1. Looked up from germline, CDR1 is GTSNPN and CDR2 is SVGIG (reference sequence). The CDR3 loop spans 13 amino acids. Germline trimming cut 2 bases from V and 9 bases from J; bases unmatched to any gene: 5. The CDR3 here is CAWSKGTGLEQFF. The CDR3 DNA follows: TGTGCCTGGAGTAAAGGGACAGGGCTTGAGCAGTTCTTC.

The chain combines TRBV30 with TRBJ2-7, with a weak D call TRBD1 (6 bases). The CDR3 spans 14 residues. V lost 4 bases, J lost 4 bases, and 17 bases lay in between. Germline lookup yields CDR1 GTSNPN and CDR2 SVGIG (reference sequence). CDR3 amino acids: CAWTPGHGNYEQYF. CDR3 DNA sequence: TGTGCCTGGACCCCGGGACATGGGAATTACGAGCAGTACTTC.

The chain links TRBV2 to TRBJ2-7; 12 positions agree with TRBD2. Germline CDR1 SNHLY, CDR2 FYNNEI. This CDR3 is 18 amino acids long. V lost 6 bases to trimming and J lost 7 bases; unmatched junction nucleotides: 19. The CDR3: CASRLTSGGPLSLGEQYF. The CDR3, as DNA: TGTGCCAGCAGACTCACTAGCGGGGGGCCGCTATCCTTAGGGGAGCAGTACTTC.

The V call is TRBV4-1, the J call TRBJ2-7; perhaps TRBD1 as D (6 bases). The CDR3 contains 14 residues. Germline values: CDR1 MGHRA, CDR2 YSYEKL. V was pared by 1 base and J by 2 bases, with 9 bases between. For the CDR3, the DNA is TGCGCCAGCAGCCAAGGGACAGTCGCCTACGAGCAGTACTTC. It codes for CASSQGTVAYEQYF.

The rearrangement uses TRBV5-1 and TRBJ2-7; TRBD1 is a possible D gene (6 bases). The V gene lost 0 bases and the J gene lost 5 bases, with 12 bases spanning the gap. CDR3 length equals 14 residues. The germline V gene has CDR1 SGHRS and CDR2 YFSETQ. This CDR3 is CASSLVGGSDEQYF. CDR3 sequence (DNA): TGCGCCAGCAGCTTGGTTGGGGGCAGCGACGAGCAGTACTTC.

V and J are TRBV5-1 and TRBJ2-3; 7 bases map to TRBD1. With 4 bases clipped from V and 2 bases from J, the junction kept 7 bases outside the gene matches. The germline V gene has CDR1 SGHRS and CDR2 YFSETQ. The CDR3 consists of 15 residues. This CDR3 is CASSQGQPATDTQYF. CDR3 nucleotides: TGCGCCAGCAGCCAGGGACAGCCCGCCACAGATACGCAGTATTTT.

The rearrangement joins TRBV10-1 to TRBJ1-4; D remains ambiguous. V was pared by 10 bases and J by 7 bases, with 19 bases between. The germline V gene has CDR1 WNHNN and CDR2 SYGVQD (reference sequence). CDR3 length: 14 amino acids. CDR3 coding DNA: TGCGCCAAAAAGGTCGAGGGCCTCACTGAAAAACTGTTTTTT. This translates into CAKKVEGLTEKLFF.

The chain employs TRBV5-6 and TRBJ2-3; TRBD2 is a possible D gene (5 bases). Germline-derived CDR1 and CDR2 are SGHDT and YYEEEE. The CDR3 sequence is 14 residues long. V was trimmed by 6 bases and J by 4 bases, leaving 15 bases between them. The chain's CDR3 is CASNAGTAPDTQYF. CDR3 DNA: TGTGCCAGCAACGCGGGTACAGCCCCAGATACGCAGTATTTT.

The CDR3 DNA reads as TGTGCCAGTAGGACCAAGACTAGCGGGACCTACACAGATACGCAGTATTTT. Its protein is CASRTKTSGTYTDTQYF. The rearrangement links TRBV19 to TRBJ2-3; 11 nucleotides align to TRBD2. Trimming at V came to 6 bases and at J to 2 bases, leaving 10 bases not matched to a gene. The V gene's germline CDR1 is LNHDA and CDR2 SQIVND (reference sequence). CDR3 length: 17 amino acids.

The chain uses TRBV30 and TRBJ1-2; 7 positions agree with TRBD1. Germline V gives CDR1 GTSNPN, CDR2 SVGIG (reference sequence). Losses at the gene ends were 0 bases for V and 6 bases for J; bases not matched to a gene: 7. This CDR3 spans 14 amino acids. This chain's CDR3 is CAWSVFGTAHGYTF. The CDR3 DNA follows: TGTGCCTGGAGTGTATTCGGGACAGCCCATGGCTACACCTTC.

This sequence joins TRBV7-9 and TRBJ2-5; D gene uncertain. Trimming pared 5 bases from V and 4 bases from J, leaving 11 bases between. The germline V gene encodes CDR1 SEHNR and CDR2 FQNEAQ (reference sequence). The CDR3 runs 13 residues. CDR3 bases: TGTGCCAGCAGCCCTATTAATGTAGAGACCCAGTACTTC. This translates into CASSPINVETQYF.

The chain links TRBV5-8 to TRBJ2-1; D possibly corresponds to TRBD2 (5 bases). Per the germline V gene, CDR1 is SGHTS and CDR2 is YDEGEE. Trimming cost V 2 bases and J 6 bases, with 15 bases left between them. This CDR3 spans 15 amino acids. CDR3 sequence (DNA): TGTGCCAGCAGCTTTCCGGCGGGTGGAGTCAATGAGCAGTTCTTC. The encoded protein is CASSFPAGGVNEQFF.

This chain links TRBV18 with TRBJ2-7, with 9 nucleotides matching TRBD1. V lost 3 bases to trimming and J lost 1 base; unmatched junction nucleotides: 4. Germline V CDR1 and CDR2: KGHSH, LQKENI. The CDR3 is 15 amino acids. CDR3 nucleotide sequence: TGTGCCAGCTCACCGACAGGGGGACGGTCCTACGAGCAGTACTTC. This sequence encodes CASSPTGGRSYEQYF.

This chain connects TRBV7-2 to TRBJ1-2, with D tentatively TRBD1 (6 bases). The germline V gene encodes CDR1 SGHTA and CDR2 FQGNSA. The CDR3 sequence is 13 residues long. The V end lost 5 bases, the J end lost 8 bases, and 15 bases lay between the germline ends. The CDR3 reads CASSKTGRGGYTF. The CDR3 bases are TGTGCCAGCAGCAAGACAGGACGGGGGGGCTACACCTTC.

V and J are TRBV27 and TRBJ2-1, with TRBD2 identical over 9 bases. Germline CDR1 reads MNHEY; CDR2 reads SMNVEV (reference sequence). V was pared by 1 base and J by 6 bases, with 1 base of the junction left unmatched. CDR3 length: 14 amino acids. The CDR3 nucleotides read TGTGCCAGCAGTTTATGGCGGGAGGGCAATGAGCAGTTCTTC. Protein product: CASSLWREGNEQFF.

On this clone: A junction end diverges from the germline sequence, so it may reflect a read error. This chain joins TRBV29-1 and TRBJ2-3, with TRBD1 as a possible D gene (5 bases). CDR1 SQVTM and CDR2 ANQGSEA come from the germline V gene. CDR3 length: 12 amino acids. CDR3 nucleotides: TGCAGCGTTGATTGGGGCACGGATACGCAGTATTTT. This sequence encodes CSVDWGTDTQYF.

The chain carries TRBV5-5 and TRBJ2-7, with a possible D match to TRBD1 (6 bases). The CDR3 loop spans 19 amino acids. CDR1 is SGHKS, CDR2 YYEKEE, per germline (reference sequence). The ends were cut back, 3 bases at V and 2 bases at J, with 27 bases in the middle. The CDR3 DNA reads TGTGCCAGCAGCTCCATGGGGGCTATTACGGCACGGGCCCCCTACGAGCAGTACTTC. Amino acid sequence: CASSSMGAITARAPYEQYF.